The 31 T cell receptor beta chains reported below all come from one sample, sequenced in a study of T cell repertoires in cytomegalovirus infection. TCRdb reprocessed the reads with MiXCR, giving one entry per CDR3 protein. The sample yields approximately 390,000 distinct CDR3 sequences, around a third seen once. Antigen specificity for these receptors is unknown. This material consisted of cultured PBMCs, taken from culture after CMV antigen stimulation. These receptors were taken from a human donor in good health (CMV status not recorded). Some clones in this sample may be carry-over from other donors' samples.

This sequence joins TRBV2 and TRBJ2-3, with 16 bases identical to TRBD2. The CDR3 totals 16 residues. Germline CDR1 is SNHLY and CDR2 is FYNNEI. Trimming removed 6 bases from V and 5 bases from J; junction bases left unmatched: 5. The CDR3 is CASSGTSGRARDTQYF. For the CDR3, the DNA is TGTGCCAGCAGCGGGACTAGCGGGAGGGCCCGAGATACGCAGTATTTT.

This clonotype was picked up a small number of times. The CDR3 DNA sequence: TGTGCCAGTAGTACGTACCCCCGGGACAGTGAGGATGGCTACACCTTC. Amino acids: CASSTYPRDSEDGYTF. V is TRBV19 and J is TRBJ1-2, with TRBD1 matching over 7 bases. J lost 6 bases, V lost 4 bases, and 14 bases had no gene match. Germline V gives CDR1 LNHDA, CDR2 SQIVND (reference sequence). CDR3 length: 16 amino acids.

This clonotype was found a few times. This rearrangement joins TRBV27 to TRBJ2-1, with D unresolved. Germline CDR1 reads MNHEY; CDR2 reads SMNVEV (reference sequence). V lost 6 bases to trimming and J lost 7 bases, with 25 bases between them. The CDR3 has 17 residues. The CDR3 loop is CASSHPYGYEFPNEQFF. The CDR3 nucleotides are TGTGCCAGCAGCCACCCTTACGGGTATGAGTTCCCAAATGAGCAGTTCTTC.

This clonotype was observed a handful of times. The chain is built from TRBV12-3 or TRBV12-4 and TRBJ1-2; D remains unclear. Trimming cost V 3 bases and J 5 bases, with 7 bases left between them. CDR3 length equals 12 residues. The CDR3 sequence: CASSLSEYGYTF. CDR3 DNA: TGTGCCAGCAGTTTGTCCGAATATGGCTACACCTTC.

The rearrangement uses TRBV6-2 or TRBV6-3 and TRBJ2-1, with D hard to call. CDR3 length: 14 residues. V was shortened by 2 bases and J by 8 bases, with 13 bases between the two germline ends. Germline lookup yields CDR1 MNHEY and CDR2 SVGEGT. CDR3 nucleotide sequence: TGTGCCAGCAGTTACGGAGAAAGGGTGGATGAGCAGTTCTTC. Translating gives CASSYGERVDEQFF.

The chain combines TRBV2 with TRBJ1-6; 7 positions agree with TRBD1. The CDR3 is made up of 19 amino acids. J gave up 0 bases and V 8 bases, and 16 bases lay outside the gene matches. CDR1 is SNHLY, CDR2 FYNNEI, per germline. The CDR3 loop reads CASRFPKQGSSSYNSPLHF. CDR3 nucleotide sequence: TGTGCCAGCCGGTTTCCGAAACAGGGGTCGAGCTCCTATAATTCACCCCTCCACTTT. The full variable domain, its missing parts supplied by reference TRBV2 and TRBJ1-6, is EPEVTQTPSHQVTQMGQEVILRCVPISNHLYFYWYRQILGQKVEFLVSFYNNEISEKSEIFDDQFSVERPDGSNFTLKIRSTKLEDSAMYFCASRFPKQGSSSYNSPLHFGNGTRLTVT.

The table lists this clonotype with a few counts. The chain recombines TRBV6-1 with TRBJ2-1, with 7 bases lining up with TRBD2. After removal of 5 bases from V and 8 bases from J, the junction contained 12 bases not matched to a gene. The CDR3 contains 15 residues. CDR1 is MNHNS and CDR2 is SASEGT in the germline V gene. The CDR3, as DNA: TGTGCCAGCAGTTCAGGACTAGTCTCGCCCGATGAGCAGTTCTTC. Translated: CASSSGLVSPDEQFF.

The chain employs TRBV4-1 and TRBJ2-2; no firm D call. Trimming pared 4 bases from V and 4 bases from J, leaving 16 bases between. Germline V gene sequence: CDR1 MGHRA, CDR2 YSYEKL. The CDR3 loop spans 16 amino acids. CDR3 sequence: CASSPSFDIGTGELFF. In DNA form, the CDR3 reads TGCGCCAGCAGCCCCTCCTTTGATATCGGCACCGGGGAGCTGTTTTTT.

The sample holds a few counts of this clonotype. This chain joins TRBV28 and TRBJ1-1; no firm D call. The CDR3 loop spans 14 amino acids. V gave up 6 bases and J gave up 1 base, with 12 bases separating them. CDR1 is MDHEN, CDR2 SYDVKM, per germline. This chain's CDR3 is CASSHIPGNTEAFF. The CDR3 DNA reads TGTGCCAGCAGCCATATCCCGGGGAACACTGAAGCTTTCTTT.

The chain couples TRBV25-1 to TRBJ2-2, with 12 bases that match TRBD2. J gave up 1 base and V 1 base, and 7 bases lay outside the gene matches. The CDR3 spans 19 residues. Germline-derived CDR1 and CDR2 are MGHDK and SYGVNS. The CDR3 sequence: CASSESRLAGDLNTGELFF. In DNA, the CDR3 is TGTGCCAGCAGTGAATCCCGACTAGCGGGAGACCTGAACACCGGGGAGCTGTTTTTT. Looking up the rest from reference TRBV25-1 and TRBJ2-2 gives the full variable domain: EADIYQTPRYLVIGTGKKITLECSQTMGHDKMYWYQQDPGMELHLIHYSYGVNSTEKGDLSSESTVSRIRTEHFPLTLESARPSHTSQYLCASSESRLAGDLNTGELFFGEGSRLTVL.

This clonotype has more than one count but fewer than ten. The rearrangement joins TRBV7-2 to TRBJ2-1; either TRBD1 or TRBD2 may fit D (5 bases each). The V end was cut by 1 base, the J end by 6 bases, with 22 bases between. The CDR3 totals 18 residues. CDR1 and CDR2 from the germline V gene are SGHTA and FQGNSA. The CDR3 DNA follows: TGTGCCAGCAGCTTAGGACTCGGGACCACACAAATTCTCAATGAGCAGTTCTTC. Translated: CASSLGLGTTQILNEQFF.

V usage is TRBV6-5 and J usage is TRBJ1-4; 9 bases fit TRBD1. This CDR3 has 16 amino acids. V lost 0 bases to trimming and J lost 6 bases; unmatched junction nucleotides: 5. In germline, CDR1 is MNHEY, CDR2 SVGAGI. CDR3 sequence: CASSYSTGTGYEKLFF. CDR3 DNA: TGTGCCAGCAGTTACTCGACCGGGACAGGGTATGAAAAACTGTTTTTT.

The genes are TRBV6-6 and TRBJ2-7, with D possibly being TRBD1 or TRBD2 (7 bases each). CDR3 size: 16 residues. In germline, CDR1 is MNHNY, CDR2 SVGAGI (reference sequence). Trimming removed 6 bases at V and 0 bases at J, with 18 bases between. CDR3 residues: CASRPGGADYSYEQYV. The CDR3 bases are TGTGCCAGCAGACCAGGGGGGGCTGATTACTCCTACGAGCAGTACGTC.

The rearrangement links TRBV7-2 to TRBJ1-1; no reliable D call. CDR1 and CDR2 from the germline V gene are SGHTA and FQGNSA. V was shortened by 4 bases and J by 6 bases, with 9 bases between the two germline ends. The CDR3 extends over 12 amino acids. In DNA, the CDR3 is TGTGCCAGCAGCTCCTGGTTACCTGAAGCTTTCTTT. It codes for CASSSWLPEAFF.

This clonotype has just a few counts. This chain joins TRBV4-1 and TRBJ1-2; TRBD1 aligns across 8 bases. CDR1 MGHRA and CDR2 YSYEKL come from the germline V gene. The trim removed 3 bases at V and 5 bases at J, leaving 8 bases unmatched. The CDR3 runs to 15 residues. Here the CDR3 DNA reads TGCGCCAGCAGCCAGGTCCCGGGACAGGAGTATGGCTACACCTTC. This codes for CASSQVPGQEYGYTF.

The CDR3 region is CASSSQGNTIYF. In nucleotides, the CDR3 is TGTGCCAGCAGCTCGCAGGGAAACACCATATATTTT. The chain is built from TRBV7-2 and TRBJ1-3; D is unresolved. The CDR3 covers 12 residues. CDR1 is SGHTA and CDR2 is FQGNSA in the germline V gene. The germline V and J ends were trimmed by 4 bases and 4 bases, with 5 bases remaining between them.

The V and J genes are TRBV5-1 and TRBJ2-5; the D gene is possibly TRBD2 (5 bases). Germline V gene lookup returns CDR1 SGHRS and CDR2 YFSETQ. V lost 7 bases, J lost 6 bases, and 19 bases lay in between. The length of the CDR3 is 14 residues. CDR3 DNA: TGCGCCAGCGGAACCCGGACTGATCAACAGACCCAGTACTTC. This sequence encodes CASGTRTDQQTQYF.

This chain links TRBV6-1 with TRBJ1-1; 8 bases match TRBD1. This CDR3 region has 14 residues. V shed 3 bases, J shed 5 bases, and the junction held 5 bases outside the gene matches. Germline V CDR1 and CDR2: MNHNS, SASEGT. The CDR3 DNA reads TGTGCCAGCAGTGACGCAGGGGGCAGGACTGAAGCTTTCTTT. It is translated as CASSDAGGRTEAFF.

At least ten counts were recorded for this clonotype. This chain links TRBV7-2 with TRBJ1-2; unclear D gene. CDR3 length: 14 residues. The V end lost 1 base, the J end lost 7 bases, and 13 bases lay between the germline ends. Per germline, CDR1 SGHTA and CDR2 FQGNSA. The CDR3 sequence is CASSLGLDDRGYTF. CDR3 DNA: TGTGCCAGCAGCTTAGGGCTGGATGATCGTGGCTACACCTTC.

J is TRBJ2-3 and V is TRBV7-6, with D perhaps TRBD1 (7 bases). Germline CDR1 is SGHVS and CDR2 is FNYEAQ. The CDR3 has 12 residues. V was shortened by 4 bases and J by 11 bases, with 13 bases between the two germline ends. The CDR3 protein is CASSSGGTQQYF. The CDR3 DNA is TGTGCCAGCAGCTCAGGGGGGACTCAGCAGTATTTT. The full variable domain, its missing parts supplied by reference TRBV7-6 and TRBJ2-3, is GAGVSQSPRYKVTKRGQDVALRCDPISGHVSLYWYRQALGQGPEFLTYFNYEAQQDKSGLPNDRFSAERPEGSISTLTIQRTEQRDSAMYRCASSSGGTQQYFGPGTRLTVL.

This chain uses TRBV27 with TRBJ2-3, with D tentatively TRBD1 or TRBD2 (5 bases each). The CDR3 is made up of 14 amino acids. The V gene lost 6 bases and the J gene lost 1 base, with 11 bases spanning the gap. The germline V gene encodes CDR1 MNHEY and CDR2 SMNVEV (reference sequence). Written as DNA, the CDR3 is TGTGCCAGCAGCCTTAGGGGACGCACAGATACGCAGTATTTT. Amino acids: CASSLRGRTDTQYF.

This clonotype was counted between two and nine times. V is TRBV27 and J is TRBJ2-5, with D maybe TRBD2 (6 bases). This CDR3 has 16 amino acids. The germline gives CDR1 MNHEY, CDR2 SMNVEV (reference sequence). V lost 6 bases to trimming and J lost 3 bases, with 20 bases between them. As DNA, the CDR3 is TGTGCCAGCAGCCACCTAACCGGGAGTTTAAAAGAGACCCAGTACTTC. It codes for CASSHLTGSLKETQYF.

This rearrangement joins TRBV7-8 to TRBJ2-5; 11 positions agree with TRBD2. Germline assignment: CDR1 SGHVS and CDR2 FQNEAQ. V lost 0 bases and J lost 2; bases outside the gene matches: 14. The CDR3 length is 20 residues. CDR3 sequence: CASSLALGGLAGGQQETQYF. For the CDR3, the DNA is TGTGCCAGCAGCTTAGCGTTAGGAGGGCTAGCGGGAGGTCAGCAAGAGACCCAGTACTTC.

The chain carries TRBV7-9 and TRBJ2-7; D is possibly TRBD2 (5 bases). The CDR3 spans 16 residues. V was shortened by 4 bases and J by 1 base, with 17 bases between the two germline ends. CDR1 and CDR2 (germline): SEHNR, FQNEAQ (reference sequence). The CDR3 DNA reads TGTGCCAGCAGCTCTGGACGAGGGAGAGGGTCCTACGAGCAGTACGTC. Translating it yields CASSSGRGRGSYEQYV.

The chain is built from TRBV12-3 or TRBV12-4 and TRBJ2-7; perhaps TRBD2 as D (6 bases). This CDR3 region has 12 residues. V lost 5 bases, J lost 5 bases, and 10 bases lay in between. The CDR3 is CASSAAGNEQYF. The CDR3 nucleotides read TGTGCCAGCAGTGCCGCGGGGAACGAGCAGTACTTC.

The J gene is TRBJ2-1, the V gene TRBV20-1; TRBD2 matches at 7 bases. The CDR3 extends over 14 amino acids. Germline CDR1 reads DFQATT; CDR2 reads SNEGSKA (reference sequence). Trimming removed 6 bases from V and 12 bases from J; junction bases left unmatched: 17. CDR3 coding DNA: TGCAGTGCGATTACAGCGGGGTCTCCTATCTGGCAGTTCTTC. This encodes CSAITAGSPIWQFF.

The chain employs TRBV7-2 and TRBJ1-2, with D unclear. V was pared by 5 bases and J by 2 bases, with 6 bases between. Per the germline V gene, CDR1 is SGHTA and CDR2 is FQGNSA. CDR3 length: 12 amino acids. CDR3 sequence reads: CASSRTNYGYTF. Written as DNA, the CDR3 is TGTGCCAGCAGCCGGACCAACTATGGCTACACCTTC.

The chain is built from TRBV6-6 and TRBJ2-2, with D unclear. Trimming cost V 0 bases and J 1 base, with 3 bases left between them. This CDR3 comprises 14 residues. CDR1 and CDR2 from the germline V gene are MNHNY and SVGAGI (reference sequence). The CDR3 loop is CASSYSQNTGELFF. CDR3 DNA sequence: TGTGCCAGCAGTTACTCGCAGAACACCGGGGAGCTGTTTTTT.

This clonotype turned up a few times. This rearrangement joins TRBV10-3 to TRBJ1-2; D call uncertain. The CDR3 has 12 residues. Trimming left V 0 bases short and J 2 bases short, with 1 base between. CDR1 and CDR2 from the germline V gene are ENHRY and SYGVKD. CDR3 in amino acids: CAISESNYGYTF. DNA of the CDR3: TGTGCCATCAGTGAGTCAAACTATGGCTACACCTTC.

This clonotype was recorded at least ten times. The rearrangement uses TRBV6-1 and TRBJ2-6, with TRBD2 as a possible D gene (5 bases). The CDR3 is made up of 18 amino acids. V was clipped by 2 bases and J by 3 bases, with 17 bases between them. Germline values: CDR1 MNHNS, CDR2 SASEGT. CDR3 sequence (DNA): TGTGCCAGCAGTGAAAATTGGGCGGGTGGGGTTGGGGCCAACGTCCTGACTTTC. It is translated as CASSENWAGGVGANVLTF.

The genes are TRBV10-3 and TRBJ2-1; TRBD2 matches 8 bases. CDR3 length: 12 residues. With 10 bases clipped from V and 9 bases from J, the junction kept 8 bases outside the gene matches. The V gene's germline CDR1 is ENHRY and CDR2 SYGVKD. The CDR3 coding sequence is TGTGCCACCCGGACAACTAGCGGTGAGCAGTTCTTC. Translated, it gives CATRTTSGEQFF.